Listed below are T cell receptor beta chains from one sample, sequenced in a study of T-cell memory formation after mild COVID-19. TCRdb re-derived calls from the 5' RACE reads in MiXCR, one entry per CDR3 protein. In the table there are 550,000 to 650,000 distinct CDR3 sequences, around a sixth of which are singletons. Sequencing used PBMCs or a T cell subset sorted from them (not recorded which). All receptors derive from an adult woman who had mild COVID-19 (a few samples of this study predate the infection). Cell type and time point are not known. The CDR3 runs from the conserved cysteine through the conserved F or W. A D gene is named only where the DNA matches it firmly. Not all rows give a size; the values are once, few, many and, for expanded clones, a class.

size: few
V: TRBV6-5
D: -
J: TRBJ1-6
CDR3: CASTLVEGVSPLHF
DNA: TGTGCCAGCACACTCGTAGAGGGGGTATCACCCCTCCACTTT

size: few
V: TRBV12-3/TRBV12-4
D: -
J: TRBJ1-5
CDR3: CASSLEGSVDQPQHF
DNA: TGTGCCAGCAGCCTGGAGGGGTCAGTGGATCAGCCCCAGCATTTT

size: -
V: TRBV12-3/TRBV12-4
D: -
J: TRBJ1-2
CDR3: CASSMGIYGYTF
DNA: TGTGCCAGCAGCATGGGCATCTATGGCTACACCTTC

size: few
V: TRBV9
D: -
J: TRBJ2-2
CDR3: CASSVGPGEGPGELFF
DNA: TGTGCCAGCAGCGTAGGTCCAGGGGAGGGGCCCGGGGAGCTGTTTTTT

size: many
V: TRBV7-2
D: -
J: TRBJ2-7
CDR3: CASSTAYEQYF
DNA: TGTGCCAGCAGCACAGCCTACGAGCAGTACTTC

size: -
V: TRBV5-5
D: -
J: TRBJ1-1
CDR3: CASSPGQGEDTEAFF
DNA: TGTGCCAGCAGCCCCGGTCAAGGGGAGGACACTGAAGCTTTCTTT

size: -
V: TRBV10-3
D: -
J: TRBJ2-3
CDR3: CATLASDGRTDTQYF
DNA: TGTGCCACTCTTGCTAGCGACGGTCGCACAGATACGCAGTATTTT

size: -
V: TRBV18
D: TRBD2
J: TRBJ2-3
CDR3: CASSSRRAGVGTDTQYF
DNA: TGTGCCAGCTCATCGAGGAGGGCGGGAGTCGGCACAGATACGCAGTATTTT

size: -
V: TRBV30
D: TRBD2
J: TRBJ2-3
CDR3: CAWGLAGSTDTQYF
DNA: TGTGCCTGGGGACTAGCCGGAAGCACAGATACGCAGTATTTT

size: few
V: TRBV12-3/TRBV12-4
D: -
J: TRBJ1-5
CDR3: CASSLGSLVEPQHF
DNA: TGTGCCAGCAGTTTAGGGTCGCTGGTTGAGCCCCAGCATTTT

size: many
V: TRBV10-3
D: TRBD1
J: TRBJ2-5
CDR3: CAIRGTEETQYF
DNA: TGTGCCATCAGGGGGACAGAAGAGACCCAGTACTTC

size: -
V: TRBV7-9
D: TRBD1
J: TRBJ2-6
CDR3: CASIPHGQGDSGANVLTF
DNA: TGTGCCAGCATTCCCCACGGACAGGGGGACTCTGGGGCCAACGTCCTGACTTTC

size: -
V: TRBV6-1
D: TRBD1
J: TRBJ1-2
CDR3: CASSDLADRGGYTF
DNA: TGTGCCAGCAGTGACCTCGCCGACAGGGGTGGCTACACCTTC

size: few
V: TRBV25-1
D: -
J: TRBJ2-2
CDR3: CASSGDRLGNTGELFF
DNA: TGTGCCAGCAGTGGAGACAGGTTGGGCAACACCGGGGAGCTGTTTTTT

size: -
V: TRBV7-2
D: -
J: TRBJ2-3
CDR3: CASSLERVGTDTQYF
DNA: TGTGCCAGCAGCTTAGAGCGGGTGGGCACAGATACGCAGTATTTT

size: -
V: TRBV7-2
D: -
J: TRBJ2-2
CDR3: CASSLDRGPGELFF
DNA: TGTGCCAGCAGCTTAGATCGGGGGCCCGGGGAGCTGTTTTTT

size: few
V: TRBV5-6
D: TRBD1
J: TRBJ1-2
CDR3: CASSLVVMGPGQGVRSYGYTF
DNA: TGTGCCAGCAGCTTGGTCGTAATGGGACCGGGACAGGGGGTAAGGAGCTATGGCTACACCTTC

size: few
V: TRBV24-1
D: -
J: TRBJ2-1
CDR3: CATSDNFQGYEQFF
DNA: TGTGCCACCAGTGATAACTTCCAGGGCTATGAGCAGTTCTTC

size: few
V: TRBV7-2
D: -
J: TRBJ1-3
CDR3: CASSLAGRGIENTIYF
DNA: TGTGCCAGCAGCTTAGCGGGTCGGGGCATTGAAAACACCATATATTTT

size: -
V: TRBV3-1
D: -
J: TRBJ1-4
CDR3: CASSFRTANEKLFF
DNA: TGTGCCAGCAGCTTTCGGACAGCTAATGAAAAACTGTTTTTT

size: -
V: TRBV6-1
D: -
J: TRBJ2-1
CDR3: CASSDLRQGNEQFF
DNA: TGTGCCAGCAGTGACCTCCGTCAGGGCAATGAGCAGTTCTTC

size: -
V: TRBV7-3
D: -
J: TRBJ2-1
CDR3: CASSADRNNEQFF
DNA: TGTGCCAGCAGCGCGGACAGAAACAATGAGCAGTTCTTC

size: -
V: TRBV29-1
D: TRBD1
J: TRBJ1-3
CDR3: CSVGRTGSSGNTIYF
DNA: TGCAGCGTTGGGAGGACAGGAAGCTCTGGAAACACCATATATTTT

size: few
V: TRBV5-1
D: TRBD1
J: TRBJ1-2
CDR3: CASSLGAPGDRVLGGYTF
DNA: TGCGCCAGCAGCTTGGGTGCCCCAGGAGACAGGGTGCTAGGTGGCTACACCTTC

size: -
V: TRBV4-3
D: TRBD2
J: TRBJ2-2
CDR3: CASSQAGRGFGNTGELFF
DNA: TGCGCCAGCAGCCAAGCGGGGAGGGGTTTTGGGAACACCGGGGAGCTGTTTTTT

size: -
V: TRBV5-1
D: -
J: TRBJ2-3
CDR3: CASSLQTGPTDTQYF
DNA: TGCGCCAGCAGCTTACAGACCGGCCCCACAGATACGCAGTATTTT

size: few
V: TRBV7-2
D: -
J: TRBJ1-1
CDR3: CASSLGRDSIEAFF
DNA: TGTGCCAGCAGCTTGGGCAGGGACTCTATAGAAGCTTTCTTT

size: -
V: TRBV10-3
D: -
J: TRBJ1-1
CDR3: CAISALGPGGGNTEAFF
DNA: TGTGCCATCAGTGCCCTGGGACCGGGGGGAGGGAACACTGAAGCTTTCTTT

size: -
V: TRBV6-2/TRBV6-3
D: TRBD1
J: TRBJ1-2
CDR3: CASISRWDRGPYGYTF
DNA: TGTGCCAGCATCTCCCGTTGGGACAGGGGCCCGTATGGCTACACCTTC

size: few
V: TRBV7-9
D: TRBD2
J: TRBJ2-5
CDR3: CASSRGGMTFETQYF
DNA: TGTGCCAGCAGCCGCGGGGGGATGACGTTTGAGACCCAGTACTTC

size: few
V: TRBV5-5
D: -
J: TRBJ2-7
CDR3: CASSLEWQGFYEQYF
DNA: TGTGCCAGCAGCTTGGAGTGGCAGGGATTCTACGAGCAGTACTTC

size: -
V: TRBV28
D: -
J: TRBJ2-4
CDR3: CASRTGHLDIQYF
DNA: TGTGCCAGCAGGACGGGACATCTTGACATTCAGTACTTC

size: once
V: TRBV7-9
D: -
J: TRBJ1-2
CDR3: CASSLPGGAGNYGYTF
DNA: TGTGCCAGCAGCCTCCCGGGGGGGGCCGGTAACTATGGCTACACCTTC

size: few
V: TRBV7-3
D: TRBD2
J: TRBJ2-7
CDR3: CASSLFSGGYEQYF
DNA: TGTGCCAGCAGCTTATTCAGCGGGGGATACGAGCAGTACTTC

size: -
V: TRBV12-3/TRBV12-4
D: -
J: TRBJ1-4
CDR3: CASSFSQNEKLFF
DNA: TGTGCCAGCAGTTTTTCCCAAAATGAAAAACTGTTTTTT

size: -
V: TRBV5-6
D: -
J: TRBJ2-5
CDR3: CASSLVESQETQYF
DNA: TGTGCCAGCAGCTTGGTAGAGAGCCAAGAGACCCAGTACTTC

size: -
V: TRBV30
D: -
J: TRBJ2-3
CDR3: CAWSVTGTQYF
DNA: TGTGCCTGGAGTGTAACGGGTACGCAGTATTTT

size: -
V: TRBV14
D: -
J: TRBJ2-2
CDR3: CASSQIGNTGELFF
DNA: TGTGCCAGCAGCCAAATAGGGAACACCGGGGAGCTGTTTTTT

size: few
V: TRBV10-3
D: -
J: TRBJ2-3
CDR3: CAISGPSFVGGTDTQYF
DNA: TGTGCCATCAGTGGCCCCTCTTTTGTGGGGGGCACAGATACGCAGTATTTT

size: few
V: TRBV7-9
D: TRBD2
J: TRBJ2-1
CDR3: CASSLPRQAGVYNEQFF
DNA: TGTGCCAGCAGCCTCCCTAGACAAGCGGGGGTATACAATGAGCAGTTCTTC

size: -
V: TRBV18
D: -
J: TRBJ2-1
CDR3: CASSNRGLSFF
DNA: TGTGCCAGCTCAAACCGGGGACTTTCGTTCTTC

size: -
V: TRBV25-1
D: -
J: TRBJ2-1
CDR3: CASSDGSYNEQFF
DNA: TGTGCCAGCAGTGACGGGTCTTACAATGAGCAGTTCTTC

size: -
V: TRBV5-5
D: -
J: TRBJ1-1
CDR3: CASSRAGMNTEAFF
DNA: TGTGCCAGCAGCCGGGCCGGGATGAACACTGAAGCTTTCTTT

size: many
V: TRBV28
D: TRBD1
J: TRBJ2-7
CDR3: CASSSPGTGSYEQYF
DNA: TGTGCCAGCAGTTCCCCCGGGACAGGGTCCTACGAGCAGTACTTC

size: -
V: TRBV6-5
D: -
J: TRBJ1-4
CDR3: CASSLDNEKLFF
DNA: TGTGCCAGCAGCCTGGATAATGAAAAACTGTTTTTT

size: few
V: TRBV6-6
D: -
J: TRBJ1-2
CDR3: CASSFRDNPGYGYTF
DNA: TGTGCCAGCAGTTTCCGGGACAACCCTGGGTATGGCTACACCTTC

size: many
V: TRBV3-1
D: -
J: TRBJ2-5
CDR3: CASSQDRGGQYF
DNA: TGTGCCAGCAGCCAAGATCGAGGGGGCCAGTACTTC

size: -
V: TRBV24-1
D: TRBD1
J: TRBJ2-3
CDR3: CATSDPGQGLERQYF
DNA: TGTGCCACCAGTGACCCGGGACAGGGTCTCGAACGGCAGTATTTT

size: -
V: TRBV14
D: -
J: TRBJ1-1
CDR3: CASSRAFGTGLEAFF
DNA: TGTGCCAGCAGCCGGGCCTTCGGGACCGGCCTTGAAGCTTTCTTT

size: once
V: TRBV5-4
D: -
J: TRBJ1-2
CDR3: CASSFRDGEHYGYTF
DNA: TGTGCCAGCAGCTTCCGGGACGGCGAACACTATGGCTACACCTTC

size: -
V: TRBV4-1
D: TRBD2
J: TRBJ2-3
CDR3: CASSLSGTSGGDTQYF
DNA: TGCGCCAGCAGCCTTTCAGGGACTAGCGGGGGAGATACGCAGTATTTT

size: few
V: TRBV5-1
D: -
J: TRBJ1-1
CDR3: CASSVGGVMAEAFF
DNA: TGCGCCAGCAGCGTAGGAGGCGTTATGGCTGAAGCTTTCTTT

size: -
V: TRBV14
D: -
J: TRBJ1-1
CDR3: CASSPVGVEAFF
DNA: TGTGCCAGCAGCCCGGTTGGGGTCGAAGCTTTCTTT

size: -
V: TRBV29-1
D: TRBD2
J: TRBJ2-1
CDR3: CSVEDSAGGPRFF
DNA: TGCAGCGTTGAAGATTCGGCGGGGGGCCCCAGGTTCTTC

size: -
V: TRBV21-1
D: -
J: TRBJ1-5
CDR3: CASSKLSRVSNQPQHF
DNA: TGTGCCAGCAGCAAATTAAGCAGGGTTAGCAATCAGCCCCAGCATTTT

size: -
V: TRBV7-2
D: TRBD2
J: TRBJ2-3
CDR3: CASSLNVAGGPDTQYF
DNA: TGTGCCAGCAGCTTGAACGTGGCGGGGGGGCCAGATACGCAGTATTTT

size: -
V: TRBV12-3/TRBV12-4
D: -
J: TRBJ1-5
CDR3: CASSLNDQPQHF
DNA: TGTGCCAGCAGTTTAAACGATCAGCCCCAGCATTTT

size: many
V: TRBV5-1
D: -
J: TRBJ1-6
CDR3: CASSHGTSNSPLHF
DNA: TGCGCCAGCAGCCACGGCACGAGCAATTCACCCCTCCACTTT

size: -
V: TRBV7-9
D: -
J: TRBJ2-7
CDR3: CASSLGAHYEQYF
DNA: TGTGCCAGCAGCTTAGGGGCCCACTACGAGCAGTACTTC

size: few
V: TRBV4-2
D: -
J: TRBJ1-5
CDR3: CASSQKWAGRLSNQPQHF
DNA: TGTGCCAGCAGCCAGAAGTGGGCTGGAAGACTTAGCAATCAGCCCCAGCATTTT